This TCR beta chain was identified in a study of blood T cell repertoires in COVID-19. Germline CDR1 SGHRS, CDR2 YFSETQ. The CDR3 loop spans 14 amino acids. The V end lost 3 bases, the J end lost 0 bases, and 8 bases lay between the germline ends. The Seattle patients joined while their infection was active and were tracked longitudinally afterward. Per the authors' pipeline: For nucleated cells, counts were estimated from reference gene primer amplification. Sequenced by immunoSEQ multiplex PCR; TCRdb stores in-frame clones only, minus some. The V and J calls and the clone size are those of that table, but D and trimming were determined from the DNA. Found here are 250,000 to 350,000 clones, 75% to 95% of them singletons; the top ten hold about 7%.

The chain joins TRBV5-1 to TRBJ2-3; tentative D call: TRBD1 (6 bases). The TCR comes from a woman in her 30s with COVID-19, enrolled during active disease. Sequencing was carried out using peripheral blood. The CDR3 DNA reads as TGCGCCAGCAGCTGGGACACCAGCACAGATACGCAGTATTTT. Encoded protein: CASSWDTSTDTQYF.